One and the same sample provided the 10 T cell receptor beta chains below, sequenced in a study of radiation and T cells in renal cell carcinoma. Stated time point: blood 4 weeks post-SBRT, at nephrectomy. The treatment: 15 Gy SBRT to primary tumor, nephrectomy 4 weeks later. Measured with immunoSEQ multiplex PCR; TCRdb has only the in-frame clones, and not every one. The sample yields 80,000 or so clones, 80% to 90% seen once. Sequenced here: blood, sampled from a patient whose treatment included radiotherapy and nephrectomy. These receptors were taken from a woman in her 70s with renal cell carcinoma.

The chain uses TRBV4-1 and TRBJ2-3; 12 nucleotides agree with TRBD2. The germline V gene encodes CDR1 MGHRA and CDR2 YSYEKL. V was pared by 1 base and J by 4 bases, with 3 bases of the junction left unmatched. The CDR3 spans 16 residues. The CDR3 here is CASSQGPSGGADTQYF. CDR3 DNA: TGCGCCAGCAGCCAAGGCCCTAGCGGGGGGGCAGATACGCAGTATTTT.

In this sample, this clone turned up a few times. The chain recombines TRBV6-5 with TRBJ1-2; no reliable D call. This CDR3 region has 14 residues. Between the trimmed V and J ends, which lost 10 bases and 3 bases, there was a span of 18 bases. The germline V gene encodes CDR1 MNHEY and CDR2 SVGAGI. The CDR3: CATRSGGSHYGYTF. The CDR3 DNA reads TGTGCCACCCGTTCAGGAGGCAGCCACTATGGCTACACCTTC.

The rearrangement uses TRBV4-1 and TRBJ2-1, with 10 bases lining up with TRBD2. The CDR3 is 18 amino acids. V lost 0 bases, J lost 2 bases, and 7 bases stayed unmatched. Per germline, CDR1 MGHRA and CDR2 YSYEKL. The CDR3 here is CASSQEGSLAGTYNEQFF. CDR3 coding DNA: TGCGCCAGCAGCCAAGAGGGGTCACTAGCGGGAACCTACAATGAGCAGTTCTTC.

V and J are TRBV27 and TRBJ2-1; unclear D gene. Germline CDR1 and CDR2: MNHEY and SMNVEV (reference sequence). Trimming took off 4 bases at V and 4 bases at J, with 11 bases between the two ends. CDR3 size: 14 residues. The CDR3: CASSYAPAYNEQFF. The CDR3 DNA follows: TGTGCCAGCAGTTACGCGCCCGCTTACAATGAGCAGTTCTTC.

The DNA for the CDR3 is TGTGCCAGCGGACCCAACGGGGGGAACAATCAGCCCCAGCATTTT. Translation gives CASGPNGGNNQPQHF. The chain uses TRBV19 and TRBJ1-5; a possible D gene is TRBD1 (5 bases). The germline V and J ends were trimmed by 9 bases and 3 bases, with 18 bases remaining between them. The CDR3 totals 15 residues. Germline-derived CDR1 and CDR2 are LNHDA and SQIVND (reference sequence).

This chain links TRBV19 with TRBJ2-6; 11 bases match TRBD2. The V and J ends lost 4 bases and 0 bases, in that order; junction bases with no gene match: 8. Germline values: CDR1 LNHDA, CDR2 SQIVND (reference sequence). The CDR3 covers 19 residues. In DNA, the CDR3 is TGTGCCAGTAGTACCGTACTAGCGGGGGTTCGCTCTGGGGCCAACGTCCTGACTTTC. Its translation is CASSTVLAGVRSGANVLTF.

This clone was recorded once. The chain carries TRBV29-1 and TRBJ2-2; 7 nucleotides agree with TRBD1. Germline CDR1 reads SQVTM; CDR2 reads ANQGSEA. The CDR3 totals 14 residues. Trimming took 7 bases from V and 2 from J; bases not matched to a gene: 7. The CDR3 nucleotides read TGCAGCGCTACTGGACAGGATAACACCGGGGAGCTGTTTTTT. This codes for CSATGQDNTGELFF.

CDR3: CASSQRLAGGVADTQYF. DNA of the CDR3: TGCGCCAGCAGCCAAAGACTAGCCGGGGGGGTAGCAGATACGCAGTATTTT. The rearrangement joins TRBV4-3 to TRBJ2-3; 8 positions agree with TRBD2. Trimming at V came to 2 bases and at J to 4 bases, leaving 11 bases not matched to a gene. CDR1 is LGHNA, CDR2 YSLEER, per germline. The CDR3 length is 17 residues.

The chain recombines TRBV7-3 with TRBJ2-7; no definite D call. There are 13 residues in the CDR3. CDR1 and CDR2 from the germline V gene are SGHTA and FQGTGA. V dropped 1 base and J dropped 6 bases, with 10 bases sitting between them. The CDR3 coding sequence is TGTGCCAGCAGCTTAAACAGTCAATCCGAGCAGTACTTC. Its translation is CASSLNSQSEQYF.

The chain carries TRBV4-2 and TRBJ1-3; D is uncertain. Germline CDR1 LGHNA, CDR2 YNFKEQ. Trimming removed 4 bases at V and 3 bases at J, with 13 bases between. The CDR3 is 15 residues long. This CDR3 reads CASSREPGYGNTIYF. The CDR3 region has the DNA TGTGCCAGCAGCCGAGAACCGGGCTATGGAAACACCATATATTTT.